A single sample gave rise to the 24 T cell receptor beta chains below, sequenced in a study of beta chain features in type 1 diabetes. The sequenced template was cDNA made from the entire isolated RNA. Repertoires were generated with immunoSEQ multiplex PCR, while TCRdb's copy carries only in-frame clones and drops some. The table has under 200,000 clones, 10% to 13% seen once. General study points: Shortening that was moderate but significant affected the TCRB CDR3s of Type 1 diabetes patients in all four CD4+ subsets.

Their recognized antigens are unknown. Specimen: central memory CD4+ T cells from blood. These receptors were obtained from a man aged 30 to 45 with type 1 diabetes.

This clone was detected a few times. This rearrangement joins TRBV2 to TRBJ1-5, with D possibly being TRBD1 (6 bases). The CDR3 runs to 15 residues. Trimming pared 6 bases from V and 5 bases from J, leaving 17 bases between. Germline V gene lookup returns CDR1 SNHLY and CDR2 FYNNEI. This CDR3 is CASSAGDGGYQPQHF. The CDR3 coding sequence is TGTGCCAGCAGCGCAGGGGACGGGGGGTATCAGCCCCAGCATTTT.

The chain uses TRBV7-3 and TRBJ2-5, with TRBD1 identical over 7 bases. The CDR3 is 15 amino acids. Germline CDR1 and CDR2: SGHTA and FQGTGA. V gave up 1 base and J gave up 5 bases; unmatched junction bases: 7. CDR3 bases: TGTGCCAGCAGCTTAAACAGGGGCCCGGTGGAGACCCAGTACTTC. This translates into CASSLNRGPVETQYF. Combining the CDR3 with reference TRBV7-3 and TRBJ2-5 gives the whole variable domain GAGVSQTPSNKVTEKGKYVELRCDPISGHTALYWYRQSLGQGPEFLIYFQGTGAADDSGLPNDRFFAVRPEGSVSTLKIQRTERGDSAVYLCASSLNRGPVETQYFGPGTRLLVL.

The CDR3 loop reads CASSSYADTQYF. DNA of the CDR3: TGTGCCAGCAGCTCTTATGCAGATACGCAGTATTTT. The chain combines TRBV7-2 with TRBJ2-3; D remains ambiguous. This CDR3 has 12 amino acids. V was pared by 4 bases and J by 4 bases, with 6 bases between. The V gene's germline CDR1 is SGHTA and CDR2 FQGNSA.

J is TRBJ2-7 and V is TRBV11-2; 8 bases fit TRBD1. Germline V lookup: CDR1 SGHAT, CDR2 FQNNGV. The CDR3 sequence is 14 residues long. Trimming removed 1 base from V and 7 bases from J; junction bases left unmatched: 6. The CDR3 loop reads CASSLVRDRREQYF. CDR3 DNA sequence: TGTGCCAGCAGCTTAGTCAGGGACAGGAGGGAGCAGTACTTC. The variable domain in full, with the rest retrieved from reference TRBV11-2 and TRBJ2-7, is EAGVAQSPRYKIIEKRQSVAFWCNPISGHATLYWYQQILGQGPKLLIQFQNNGVVDDSQLPKDRFSAERLKGVDSTLKIQPAKLEDSAVYLCASSLVRDRREQYFGPGTRLTVT.

Worth noting for this clone: Distinct nucleotide sequences in the sample also encode this CDR3. This chain uses TRBV7-3 with TRBJ1-1, with D maybe TRBD1 (5 bases). There are 12 residues in the CDR3. The germline V gene has CDR1 SGHTA and CDR2 FQGTGA. The V gene lost 4 bases and the J gene lost 4 bases, with 7 bases spanning the gap. The CDR3 sequence is CASSSGGTEAFF. The CDR3, as DNA: TGTGCCAGCAGCTCCGGGGGCACTGAAGCTTTCTTT.

There are a few counts of this clone. The V and J genes are TRBV7-9 and TRBJ1-5; no definite D call. Germline V gene data show CDR1 as SEHNR and CDR2 as FQNEAQ (reference sequence). This CDR3 has 13 residues. Trimming stripped 3 bases from V and 7 bases from J, with 10 bases between. The CDR3: CASSLEGRQPQHF. CDR3 DNA: TGTGCCAGCAGCTTGGAGGGAAGGCAGCCCCAGCATTTT.

This clone was seen a few times. The J gene is TRBJ1-5, the V gene TRBV18; D is unresolved. The CDR3 is 16 residues long. Trimming shortened V by 0 bases and J by 6 bases, and 15 bases separated the two germline ends. Germline CDR1 reads KGHSH; CDR2 reads LQKENI. The CDR3 DNA follows: TGTGCCAGCTCACCACCATCGGCGGTGGAACGTCAGCCCCAGCATTTT. Its protein product is CASSPPSAVERQPQHF. Variable domain in full (rest from reference TRBV18 and TRBJ1-5): NAGVMQNPRHLVRRRGQEARLRCSPMKGHSHVYWYRQLPEEGLKFMVYLQKENIIDESGMPKERFSAEFPKEGPSILRIQQVVRGDSAAYFCASSPPSAVERQPQHFGDGTRLSIL.

The sample holds a few counts of this clone. The CDR3 reads CASSLAAGGLHEQFF. CDR3 nucleotide sequence: TGTGCCAGCAGCTTAGCGGCGGGAGGGCTACATGAGCAGTTCTTC. This chain links TRBV11-2 with TRBJ2-1, with 9 bases lining up with TRBD2. Germline V CDR1 and CDR2: SGHAT, FQNNGV. This CDR3 is built from 15 residues. The trim removed 1 base at V and 8 bases at J, leaving 6 bases unmatched.

The chain couples TRBV6-5 to TRBJ1-2, with D unresolved. The CDR3 contains 13 residues. Between the trimmed V and J ends, which lost 5 bases and 7 bases, there was a span of 14 bases. Germline CDR1 reads MNHEY; CDR2 reads SVGAGI. CDR3 loop: CASSPSDPLGYTF. CDR3 coding DNA: TGTGCCAGCAGTCCCAGCGACCCGCTTGGCTACACCTTC.

This sequence joins TRBV7-9 and TRBJ1-5; D is undetermined. CDR1 and CDR2 (germline): SEHNR, FQNEAQ (reference sequence). Trimming took off 3 bases at V and 6 bases at J, with 6 bases between the two ends. CDR3 length: 12 residues. CDR3 in DNA: TGTGCCAGCAGCTTTAGTAGTCAGCCCCAGCATTTT. It is translated as CASSFSSQPQHF.

This chain links TRBV19 with TRBJ2-1, with no clear D. Trimming stripped 2 bases from V and 8 bases from J, with 7 bases between. Germline V CDR1 and CDR2: LNHDA, SQIVND (reference sequence). CDR3 length: 12 amino acids. The CDR3 is CASSISGYEQFF. As DNA, the CDR3 is TGTGCCAGTAGTATATCGGGTTATGAGCAGTTCTTC.

The rearrangement joins TRBV7-9 to TRBJ2-1; 7 bases are shared with TRBD2. The length of the CDR3 is 16 residues. The ends lost 5 bases at V and 5 bases at J; junction bases unmatched: 12. The V gene's germline CDR1 is SEHNR and CDR2 FQNEAQ (reference sequence). The CDR3 reads CASSQDPGGRNNEQFF. The DNA for the CDR3 is TGTGCCAGCAGCCAAGATCCGGGCGGGAGAAACAATGAGCAGTTCTTC.

The sample holds a few counts of this clone. DNA of the CDR3: TGTGCCAGCAACGGACAGGGGGCCGGGGAGCTGTTTTTT. This translates into CASNGQGAGELFF. V usage is TRBV2 and J usage is TRBJ2-2; TRBD1 matches at 10 bases. The CDR3 runs to 13 residues. The junction had 2 bases not matched to a gene; V was cut back by 7 bases and J by 6 bases. Per germline, CDR1 SNHLY and CDR2 FYNNEI. Filled out from reference TRBV2 and TRBJ2-2, the complete variable domain reads EPEVTQTPSHQVTQMGQEVILRCVPISNHLYFYWYRQILGQKVEFLVSFYNNEISEKSEIFDDQFSVERPDGSNFTLKIRSTKLEDSAMYFCASNGQGAGELFFGEGSRLTVL.

This clone was picked up a small number of times. The chain carries TRBV2 and TRBJ1-2; a weak D match, TRBD1 (5 bases). The CDR3 consists of 13 residues. V lost 6 bases to trimming and J lost 8 bases, with 16 bases between them. Germline V lookup: CDR1 SNHLY, CDR2 FYNNEI. CDR3 in amino acids: CASSVGPTSGYTF. In DNA form, the CDR3 reads TGTGCCAGCAGCGTGGGACCGACTAGCGGCTACACCTTC. Full variable domain (outside the CDR3, taken from reference TRBV2 and TRBJ1-2): EPEVTQTPSHQVTQMGQEVILRCVPISNHLYFYWYRQILGQKVEFLVSFYNNEISEKSEIFDDQFSVERPDGSNFTLKIRSTKLEDSAMYFCASSVGPTSGYTFGSGTRLTVV.

The sample holds a few counts of this clone. This chain uses TRBV4-2 with TRBJ1-2, with D uncertain. The CDR3 has 13 residues. Germline V lookup: CDR1 LGHNA, CDR2 YNFKEQ. The ends were cut back, 0 bases at V and 4 bases at J, with 6 bases in the middle. DNA of the CDR3: TGTGCCAGCAGCCAAGAGACTATCTATGGCTACACCTTC. This translates into CASSQETIYGYTF.

The chain joins TRBV4-2 to TRBJ2-2; a weak D match, TRBD1 (5 bases). CDR1 and CDR2 (germline): LGHNA, YNFKEQ. This CDR3 region has 16 residues. The V end lost 1 base, the J end lost 0 bases, and 9 bases lay between the germline ends. The CDR3: CASSQVTAANTGELFF. In DNA form, the CDR3 reads TGTGCCAGCAGCCAAGTGACAGCTGCGAACACCGGGGAGCTGTTTTTT.

The rearrangement uses TRBV5-4 and TRBJ2-1, with 11 bases that match TRBD2. The length of the CDR3 is 16 residues. Germline assignment: CDR1 SGHNT and CDR2 YYREEE (reference sequence). J was trimmed by 8 bases and V by 3 bases; bases with no gene match: 10. CDR3 region: CASSYLTSGKDHEQFF. Here the CDR3 DNA reads TGTGCCAGCAGCTATCTGACTAGCGGGAAAGATCATGAGCAGTTCTTC.

This clone was counted between two and nine times. The genes are TRBV6-5 and TRBJ1-1; D may be TRBD1 (6 bases). The CDR3 length is 14 residues. With 7 bases removed from V and 1 base from J, the gap between germline ends came to 13 bases. Per the germline V gene, CDR1 is MNHEY and CDR2 is SVGAGI. The CDR3 region has the DNA TGTGCCAGCAACCCGACAGGTGAGAACACTGAAGCTTTCTTT. This sequence encodes CASNPTGENTEAFF.

The chain recombines TRBV5-6 with TRBJ2-1; D unclear. CDR1 is SGHDT, CDR2 YYEEEE, per germline. V lost 0 bases and J lost 8, with 6 bases in between. The CDR3 spans 12 residues. For the CDR3, the DNA is TGTGCCAGCAGCTTGGGTCGGGATGAGCAGTTCTTC. Its translation: CASSLGRDEQFF. Full variable domain (remainder filled in from reference TRBV5-6 and TRBJ2-1): DAGVTQSPTHLIKTRGQQVTLRCSPKSGHDTVSWYQQALGQGPQFIFQYYEEEERQRGNFPDRFSGHQFPNYSSELNVNALLLGDSALYLCASSLGRDEQFFGPGTRLTVL.

The chain combines TRBV7-9 with TRBJ2-1; a possible D gene is TRBD2 (6 bases). Germline loops: CDR1 SEHNR, CDR2 FQNEAQ (reference sequence). The CDR3 sequence is 15 residues long. Trimming stripped 7 bases from V and 2 bases from J, with 15 bases between. The CDR3 reads CASMDRDSTYNEQFF. Here the CDR3 DNA reads TGTGCCAGCATGGACCGGGACTCCACCTACAATGAGCAGTTCTTC.

This chain connects TRBV19 to TRBJ1-1; D may be TRBD1 (6 bases). Germline V gene data show CDR1 as LNHDA and CDR2 as SQIVND (reference sequence). The CDR3 has 17 amino acids. V lost 5 bases and J lost 1, with 20 bases in between. The CDR3 DNA reads TGTGCCAGTAGTTTCAGATCCAGAGGACAGTCGAACACTGAAGCTTTCTTT. Amino acid sequence: CASSFRSRGQSNTEAFF.

This chain links TRBV28 with TRBJ2-5; a possible D gene is TRBD2 (6 bases). Germline V gene data show CDR1 as MDHEN and CDR2 as SYDVKM. The CDR3 runs 16 residues. The germline V and J ends were trimmed by 2 bases and 3 bases, with 16 bases remaining between them. This chain's CDR3 is CASSLGVAGKKETQYF. The DNA of the CDR3 is TGTGCCAGCAGTTTAGGTGTGGCGGGGAAAAAAGAGACCCAGTACTTC. Full variable domain (outside the CDR3, taken from reference TRBV28 and TRBJ2-5): DVKVTQSSRYLVKRTGEKVFLECVQDMDHENMFWYRQDPGLGLRLIYFSYDVKMKEKGDIPEGYSVSREKKERFSLILESASTNQTSMYLCASSLGVAGKKETQYFGPGTRLLVL.

This clone was seen a handful of times. This chain joins TRBV18 and TRBJ1-1; 9 positions match TRBD1. This CDR3 is built from 14 residues. J was trimmed by 5 bases and V by 5 bases; bases with no gene match: 6. Germline CDR1 reads KGHSH; CDR2 reads LQKENI. The CDR3 nucleotides read TGTGCCAGCTCATTCCGGGACAGGGAGACTGAAGCTTTCTTT. It translates to CASSFRDRETEAFF.

This clone was seen a handful of times. This sequence joins TRBV2 and TRBJ1-2, with D hard to call. V lost 1 base, J lost 4 bases, and 4 bases lay in between. The CDR3 runs to 12 residues. CDR1 and CDR2 from the germline V gene are SNHLY and FYNNEI. For the CDR3, the DNA is TGTGCCAGCAGTGAAGTTAGCTATGGCTACACCTTC. Amino acids: CASSEVSYGYTF.